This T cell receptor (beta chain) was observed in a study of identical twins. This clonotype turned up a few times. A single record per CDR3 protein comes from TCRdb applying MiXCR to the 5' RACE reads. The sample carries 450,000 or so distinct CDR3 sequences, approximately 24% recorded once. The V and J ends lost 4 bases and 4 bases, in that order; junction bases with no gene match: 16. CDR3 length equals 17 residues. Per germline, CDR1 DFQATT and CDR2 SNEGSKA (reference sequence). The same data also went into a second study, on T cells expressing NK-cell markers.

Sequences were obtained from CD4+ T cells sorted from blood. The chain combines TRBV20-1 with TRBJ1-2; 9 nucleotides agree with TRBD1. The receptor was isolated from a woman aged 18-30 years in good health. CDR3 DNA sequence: TGCAGTGCTACGATCATCTCAGGACAGGGGAGCTCCTATGGCTACACCTTC. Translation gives CSATIISGQGSSYGYTF.